This TCR beta chain was profiled in a study of blood T cell repertoires in COVID-19. Study at large: Acute-phase and convalescent COVID-19 samples originated in the United States, Italy and Spain. T cells, B-cell-depleted T cells, or PBMCs provided the cDNA or gDNA that served as material.

In the original analysis: Estimated nucleated cell counts came from reference gene primer amplification. Generated by immunoSEQ multiplex PCR, the TCRdb table keeps only in-frame clones and is missing some. V and J calls plus clone size are reproduced from that table; the DNA served to infer D and trimming. The table has under 200,000 clones, roughly 73% seen once. V dropped 9 bases and J dropped 2; count of bases not matched to a gene: 11. Germline CDR1 MNHEY, CDR2 SMNVEV (reference sequence). The CDR3 sequence is 15 residues long. The sample was peripheral blood. The TCR comes from a man in his 70s with acute or convalescent COVID-19. This chain links TRBV27 with TRBJ2-5, with 8 bases matching TRBD1. DNA for the CDR3: TGTGCCAGTCTACGCTCCGGGACAGGTCAAGAGACCCAGTACTTC. It specifies CASLRSGTGQETQYF.